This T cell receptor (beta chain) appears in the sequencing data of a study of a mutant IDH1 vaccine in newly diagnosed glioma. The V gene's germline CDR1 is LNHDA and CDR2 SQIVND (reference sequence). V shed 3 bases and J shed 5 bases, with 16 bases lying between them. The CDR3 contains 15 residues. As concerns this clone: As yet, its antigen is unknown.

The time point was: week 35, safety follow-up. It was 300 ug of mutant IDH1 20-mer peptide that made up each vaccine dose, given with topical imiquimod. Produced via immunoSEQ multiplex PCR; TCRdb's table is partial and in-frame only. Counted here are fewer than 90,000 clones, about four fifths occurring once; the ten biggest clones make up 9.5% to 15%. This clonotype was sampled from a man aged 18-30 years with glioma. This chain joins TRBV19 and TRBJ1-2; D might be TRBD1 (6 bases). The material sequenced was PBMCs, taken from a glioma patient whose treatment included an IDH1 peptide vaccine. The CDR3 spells CASSIAGAVSYGYTF. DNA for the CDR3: TGTGCCAGTAGTATTGCAGGGGCCGTCTCGTATGGCTACACCTTC.